These 3 T cell receptor beta chains were sequenced from one sample in a study of Graves' ophthalmopathy and Graves' hyperthyroidism. Amplified material comprised TCR beta CDR3 regions derived from RNA transcripts. RT-PCR was first run with HTBI primers, then multiplex PCR in a second round. TCRdb re-analysed the multiplex PCR reads in MiXCR, keeping a single row per CDR3 protein. The table records 1 million to 1.3 million distinct CDR3 sequences, 35% to 40% of them present only once. The sequenced sample was peripheral blood or thyroid tissue (not recorded which). These receptor sequences come from an adult man with Graves' hyperthyroidism.

As DNA, the CDR3 is TGTGCCAGCAGCGGGGGACAGGAAGTCTACGAGCAGTACTTC. This encodes CASSGGQEVYEQYF. The chain recombines TRBV2 with TRBJ2-7; 8 nucleotides line up with TRBD1. The CDR3 consists of 14 residues. Germline V gene sequence: CDR1 SNHLY, CDR2 FYNNEI. V trimming: 6 bases; J trimming: 3 bases; junction bases outside the gene matches: 7.

This clonotype was recorded many times. V is TRBV7-8 and J is TRBJ2-5; 7 bases are shared with TRBD1. The CDR3 is made up of 14 amino acids. Germline V gene lookup returns CDR1 SGHVS and CDR2 FQNEAQ. V was clipped by 5 bases and J by 2 bases; unmatched bases: 5. The CDR3 sequence: CASSPGQKQETQYF. The CDR3 nucleotides read TGTGCCAGCAGCCCGGGACAGAAACAAGAGACCCAGTACTTC. Full variable domain (remainder filled in from reference TRBV7-8 and TRBJ2-5): GAGVSQSPRYKVAKRGQDVALRCDPISGHVSLFWYQQALGQGPEFLTYFQNEAQLDKSGLPSDRFFAERPEGSVSTLKIQRTQQEDSAVYLCASSPGQKQETQYFGPGTRLLVL.

There are many counts of this clonotype. The gene calls are TRBV9 and TRBJ2-7, with 7 bases matching TRBD2. CDR3 size: 14 residues. The V and J ends lost 2 bases and 0 bases, in that order; junction bases with no gene match: 2. The germline V gene encodes CDR1 SGDLS and CDR2 YYNGEE. In DNA form, the CDR3 reads TGTGCCAGCAGCGTCCGGGACTACTCCTACGAGCAGTACTTC. It encodes CASSVRDYSYEQYF.